The TCR beta chain under discussion was sequenced for a study of blood T cell repertoires in COVID-19. Background on the study: The samples span acute and convalescent COVID-19 from the United States, Italy and Spain. Sample material is recorded as cDNA or gDNA derived from T cells, B-cell-depleted T cells, or PBMCs.

Under the authors' procedure: Amplification from reference gene primers served as the basis for estimated nucleated cell counts. Some clones are missing from TCRdb's copy, which holds only in-frame ones; the method was immunoSEQ multiplex PCR. V and J calls and clone size follow that table, whereas D and trimming were derived from the DNA. The sample shows roughly 85,000 clones, 80% to 90% of them seen only once. V lost 4 bases to trimming and J lost 9 bases; unmatched junction nucleotides: 9. The CDR3 runs 14 residues. Germline loops: CDR1 LNHDA, CDR2 SQIVND (reference sequence). The sample consisted of peripheral blood. The sequence was collected from a man over 45 with active or convalescent COVID-19. The chain is built from TRBV19 and TRBJ2-1, with 7 bases lining up with TRBD2. The CDR3: CASSTRAGRSEQFF. The DNA for the CDR3 is TGTGCCAGTAGTACCCGAGCGGGAAGGAGTGAGCAGTTCTTC.